The 20 T cell receptor beta chains below were found in one sample sequenced in a study of CD8+CD57+ T cells in acquired aplastic anemia. Those patients picked for sequencing had displayed CD8+CD57+ cell expansion on flow cytometry. Genomic DNA, serving as template, underwent TCR beta VDJ and CDR3 profiling. MiXCR, applied by TCRdb to the reads, yields one record per CDR3 protein. The table records around 160,000 distinct CDR3 sequences, around 48% of them present only once. The sequenced sample consisted of sorted CD4+, CD8+, or CD8+CD57+ T cells (not recorded which) from PBMCs. All receptors come from a human donor with aplastic anemia.

V gene TRBV29-1 combines with J gene TRBJ1-1; D may be TRBD1 (6 bases). Per germline, CDR1 SQVTM and CDR2 ANQGSEA. There are 12 residues in the CDR3. Deletions cut 6 bases from V and 1 base from J, with 9 bases between. CDR3 sequence: CSVWDTNTEAFF. In DNA, the CDR3 is TGCAGCGTATGGGACACGAACACTGAAGCTTTCTTT.

This clonotype was seen repeatedly, ten times or more. The chain is built from TRBV19 and TRBJ2-1; TRBD1 aligns across 7 bases. J was trimmed by 4 bases and V by 6 bases; bases with no gene match: 15. This CDR3 has 17 amino acids. Germline-derived CDR1 and CDR2 are LNHDA and SQIVND (reference sequence). This CDR3 is CASRLGDRRPGYNEQFF. CDR3 nucleotide sequence: TGTGCCAGTAGATTGGGGGACAGACGGCCAGGTTACAATGAGCAGTTCTTC.

The gene calls are TRBV7-9 and TRBJ1-6; D gene uncertain. V lost 4 bases and J 10 bases, leaving 11 bases between the germline ends. The germline V gene encodes CDR1 SEHNR and CDR2 FQNEAQ (reference sequence). CDR3 length: 13 residues. The CDR3 DNA sequence: TGTGCCAGCAGCTCCAGCCTAGGGTCACCCCTCCACTTT. It encodes CASSSSLGSPLHF.

The chain is built from TRBV7-3 and TRBJ1-6, with 11 bases matching TRBD1. This CDR3 comprises 15 residues. V was pared by 8 bases and J by 6 bases, with 6 bases of the junction left unmatched. Germline values: CDR1 SGHTA, CDR2 FQGTGA. The CDR3 DNA is TGTGCCAGCGGGACAGGGGGACACAGTAATTCACCCCTCCACTTT. Protein product: CASGTGGHSNSPLHF.

This chain links TRBV2 with TRBJ1-2; perhaps TRBD1 as D (6 bases). Per the germline V gene, CDR1 is SNHLY and CDR2 is FYNNEI. This CDR3 has 11 residues. Trimming cost V 5 bases and J 9 bases, with 10 bases left between them. The CDR3 sequence: CASSFGDSYTF. Here the CDR3 DNA reads TGTGCCAGCAGTTTTGGGGACAGCTACACCTTC.

V gene TRBV3-1 combines with J gene TRBJ1-1; D is unclear. CDR3 length equals 15 residues. The V gene lost 4 bases and the J gene lost 0 bases, with 12 bases spanning the gap. Germline lookup yields CDR1 LGHDT and CDR2 YNNKEL (reference sequence). The CDR3 region has the DNA TGTGCCAGCAGCCGACAACGTACTCTGAACACTGAAGCTTTCTTT. Translating it yields CASSRQRTLNTEAFF.

This clonotype appeared many times. The rearrangement joins TRBV6-5 to TRBJ1-5; D possibly corresponds to TRBD1 (5 bases). The CDR3 has 16 residues. Between the trimmed V and J ends, which lost 0 bases and 1 base, there was a span of 10 bases. CDR1 and CDR2 (germline): MNHEY, SVGAGI. The CDR3 nucleotides read TGTGCCAGCAGTTACTCTGGAGGGGTAAGCAATCAGCCCCAGCATTTT. Translated: CASSYSGGVSNQPQHF.

V and J are TRBV27 and TRBJ2-3; a weak D match, TRBD2 (5 bases). This CDR3 contains 15 residues. Between the trimmed V and J ends, which lost 4 bases and 2 bases, there was a span of 13 bases. CDR1 is MNHEY, CDR2 SMNVEV, per germline (reference sequence). The CDR3 DNA sequence: TGTGCCAGCAGTTATGAGGGAGTTTCCACAGATACGCAGTATTTT. Encoded protein: CASSYEGVSTDTQYF.

The DNA of the CDR3 is TGCGCCAGCAGAAACACCCGGTACGAGCAGTACTTC. It encodes CASRNTRYEQYF. The genes are TRBV10-2 and TRBJ2-7; D call uncertain. The CDR3 is 12 residues long. Germline CDR1 is WSHSY and CDR2 is SAAADI. The germline V and J ends were trimmed by 6 bases and 4 bases, with 10 bases remaining between them.

This clonotype was seen at least ten times. The chain has TRBV12-3 or TRBV12-4 and TRBJ2-1; 7 bases fit TRBD2. V lost 3 bases, J lost 3 bases, and 2 bases stayed unmatched. This CDR3 spans 14 amino acids. As DNA, the CDR3 is TGTGCCAGCAGTTTGGGGGGGAACTACAATGAGCAGTTCTTC. It codes for CASSLGGNYNEQFF.

The V call is TRBV7-9, the J call TRBJ2-7; 9 positions match TRBD1. V shed 4 bases, J shed 6 bases, and the junction held 10 bases outside the gene matches. The CDR3 runs to 15 residues. The germline CDR1 and CDR2 sequences are SEHNR and FQNEAQ (reference sequence). CDR3 sequence: CASSSRDRVLVEQYF. The CDR3 DNA follows: TGTGCCAGCAGCTCCCGGGACAGGGTTCTTGTCGAGCAGTACTTC.

The CDR3 sequence is CASSSSVGGYTF. CDR3 coding DNA: TGTGCCAGCAGTTCTAGCGTTGGCGGCTACACCTTC. This rearrangement joins TRBV12-3 or TRBV12-4 to TRBJ1-2, with D unresolved. Deletions cut 4 bases from V and 8 bases from J, with 11 bases between. This CDR3 has 12 amino acids.

The chain uses TRBV6-1 and TRBJ1-2; D is perhaps TRBD1 (6 bases). The V end was cut by 11 bases, the J end by 7 bases, with 17 bases between. Per the germline V gene, CDR1 is MNHNS and CDR2 is SASEGT. The CDR3 covers 12 residues. The DNA for the CDR3 is TGTGCCGCCTTCGAGGGGGGAGGTGGCTACACCTTC. Residues: CAAFEGGGGYTF.

In this sample, this clonotype turned up many times. The junction departs from the called germline gene at one end, perhaps through a read error. The V and J genes are TRBV10-3 and TRBJ1-1; TRBD1 agrees at 7 bases. CDR3 length equals 13 residues. Germline V gene sequence: CDR1 ENHRY, CDR2 SYGVKD. The CDR3, as DNA: TGTGCCGGTTCGCCGACGCAGGGGGAGGCGGGTAGGTTT. It codes for CAGSPTQGEAGRF.

This chain joins TRBV15 and TRBJ2-7; no clear D. The CDR3 totals 14 residues. Per the germline V gene, CDR1 is LNHNV and CDR2 is YYDKDF (reference sequence). The V gene lost 2 bases and the J gene lost 5 bases, with 13 bases spanning the gap. CDR3 loop: CATSRRLTLNEQYF. The CDR3 nucleotides read TGTGCCACCAGCAGACGACTCACCCTCAACGAGCAGTACTTC.

In regard to this clonotype: At one end the junction does not follow the germline gene, possibly because of a read error. CDR3 nucleotides: TGTGCCAGCAGTATGGACAGGAGCAAAGATACGCAGTATTTT. Protein sequence: CASSMDRSKDTQYF. The chain joins TRBV27 to TRBJ2-3, with 7 nucleotides matching TRBD1. The CDR3 length is 14 residues. CDR1 is MNHEY, CDR2 SMNVEV, per germline (reference sequence).

Many counts were recorded for this clonotype. The chain carries TRBV11-2 and TRBJ2-3; 7 nucleotides match TRBD2. Trimming cost V 3 bases and J 2 bases; bases outside gene matches: 5. Germline loops: CDR1 SGHAT, CDR2 FQNNGV. CDR3 length equals 15 residues. CDR3 nucleotide sequence: TGTGCCAGCAGCTTTTCGCTAGCGGCCACAGATACGCAGTATTTT. Amino acids: CASSFSLAATDTQYF.

This clonotype showed up many times. This chain connects TRBV20-1 to TRBJ1-5; tentative D call: TRBD1 (5 bases). Trimming left V 6 bases short and J 6 bases short, with 21 bases between. The CDR3 covers 15 residues. Germline V gene data show CDR1 as DFQATT and CDR2 as SNEGSKA (reference sequence). CDR3 bases: TGCAGTGCGAGTAACCAGGGAGGGTTGGGTCAGCCCCAGCATTTT. It encodes CSASNQGGLGQPQHF.

There are a few counts of this clonotype. The gene calls are TRBV28 and TRBJ1-1; tentatively, D is TRBD1 (6 bases). The CDR3 runs 11 residues. Trimming removed 6 bases at V and 11 bases at J, with 13 bases between. CDR1 MDHEN and CDR2 SYDVKM come from the germline V gene. The CDR3 DNA sequence: TGTGCCAGCAGAGCCGGGACAATGGCTTTCTTT. This gives the protein CASRAGTMAFF.

The rearrangement uses TRBV18 and TRBJ2-2; D gene ambiguous. The germline gives CDR1 KGHSH, CDR2 LQKENI. The CDR3 is made up of 13 amino acids. V shed 3 bases and J shed 1 base, with 3 bases lying between them. CDR3 DNA sequence: TGTGCCAGCTCACCCCGGAACACCGGGGAGCTGTTTTTT. Its translation is CASSPRNTGELFF.